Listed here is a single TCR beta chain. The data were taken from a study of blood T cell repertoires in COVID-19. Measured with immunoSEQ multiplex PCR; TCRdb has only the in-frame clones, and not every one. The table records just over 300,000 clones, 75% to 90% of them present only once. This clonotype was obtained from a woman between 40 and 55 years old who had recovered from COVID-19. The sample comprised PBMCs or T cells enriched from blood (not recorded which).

CDR3 sequence reads: CSVDEVVRTEAFF. The CDR3 DNA sequence: TGCAGCGTTGATGAAGTAGTGAGGACTGAAGCTTTCTTT. The rearrangement joins TRBV29-1 to TRBJ1-1, with no clear D. CDR1 and CDR2 (germline): SQVTM, ANQGSEA. The ends were cut back, 3 bases at V and 5 bases at J, with 13 bases in the middle. The length of the CDR3 is 13 residues.